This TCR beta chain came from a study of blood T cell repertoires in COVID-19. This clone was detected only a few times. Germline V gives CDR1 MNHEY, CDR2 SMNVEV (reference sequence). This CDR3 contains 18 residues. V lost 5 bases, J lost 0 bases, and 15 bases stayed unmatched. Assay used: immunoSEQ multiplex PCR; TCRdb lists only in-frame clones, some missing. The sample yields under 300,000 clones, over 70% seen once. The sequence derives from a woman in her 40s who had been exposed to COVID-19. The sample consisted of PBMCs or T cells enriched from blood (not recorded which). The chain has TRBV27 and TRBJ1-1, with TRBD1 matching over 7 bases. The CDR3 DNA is TGTGCCAGCAGTCTAGAGGCAGGGGGTTCTCTAATGAACACTGAAGCTTTCTTT. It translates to CASSLEAGGSLMNTEAFF.